A single sample is the source of the 29 T cell receptor beta chains below, sequenced in a study of blood T cell repertoires in COVID-19. Profiling relied on immunoSEQ multiplex PCR, and the TCRdb table lists in-frame clones only, not all of them. Among 55,000 to 65,000 clones listed, 90% were seen once. The specimen sequenced was peripheral blood. These receptors were taken from an elderly woman with active COVID-19.

The V call is TRBV5-4, the J call TRBJ2-1; a possible D gene is TRBD1 (6 bases). The germline CDR1 and CDR2 sequences are SGHNT and YYREEE (reference sequence). Trimming pared 4 bases from V and 7 bases from J, leaving 9 bases between. The CDR3 loop spans 12 amino acids. As DNA, the CDR3 is TGTGCCAGCAGCAAAGACAGGAATGAGCAGTTCTTC. Translation: CASSKDRNEQFF.

This chain joins TRBV5-8 and TRBJ1-4, with D perhaps TRBD1 (5 bases). The CDR3 has 17 amino acids. Trimming took 0 bases from V and 6 from J, leaving 18 bases between them. Germline V CDR1 and CDR2: SGHTS, YDEGEE. The DNA of the CDR3 is TGTGCCAGCAGCTTGGTCGGCATGGGGGGGGATGATGAAAAACTGTTTTTT. This gives the protein CASSLVGMGGDDEKLFF.

The J gene is TRBJ2-2, the V gene TRBV10-3, with 7 nucleotides matching TRBD1. Losses at the gene ends were 9 bases for V and 6 bases for J; bases not matched to a gene: 10. This CDR3 contains 14 residues. Germline CDR1 is ENHRY and CDR2 is SYGVKD. The CDR3: CAITPDRIAGELFF. CDR3 bases: TGTGCCATTACCCCGGACAGGATCGCCGGGGAGCTGTTTTTT.

CDR3 sequence: CASSFQRGFQETQYF. As DNA, the CDR3 is TGTGCCAGCAGCTTCCAAAGGGGGTTTCAAGAGACCCAGTACTTC. This sequence joins TRBV7-2 and TRBJ2-5, with D possibly being TRBD1 (6 bases). Germline lookup yields CDR1 SGHTA and CDR2 FQGNSA. The CDR3 sequence is 15 residues long. The V end was cut by 3 bases, the J end by 2 bases, with 13 bases between.

This chain joins TRBV28 and TRBJ1-1; 7 bases line up with TRBD1. V lost 6 bases and J lost 12; bases outside the gene matches: 4. CDR1 MDHEN and CDR2 SYDVKM come from the germline V gene. The length of the CDR3 is 10 residues. CDR3 in DNA: TGTGCCAGCAGACAGGGGAACACTTTCTTT. As protein: CASRQGNTFF.

The V call is TRBV6-5, the J call TRBJ2-1, with 11 bases aligning to TRBD2. The CDR3 has 15 residues. The trim removed 6 bases at V and 5 bases at J, leaving 6 bases unmatched. Germline V gene data show CDR1 as MNHEY and CDR2 as SVGAGI. The CDR3 is CASRTLAGVDNEQFF. For the CDR3, the DNA is TGTGCCAGCAGGACACTAGCGGGGGTTGACAATGAGCAGTTCTTC.

The chain employs TRBV7-2 and TRBJ2-1; TRBD1 aligns across 12 bases. V was clipped by 9 bases and J by 5 bases; unmatched bases: 8. This CDR3 is built from 15 residues. Germline V gene lookup returns CDR1 SGHTA and CDR2 FQGNSA. The CDR3 is CASKRDRGLNNEQFF. For the CDR3, the DNA is TGTGCCAGTAAAAGGGACAGGGGGCTAAACAATGAGCAGTTCTTC.

This clone was found a few times. The DNA for the CDR3 is TGTGCCAGCAGCCGCACGGAGGGGTTGACAGATACGCAGTATTTT. As protein: CASSRTEGLTDTQYF. The chain employs TRBV6-2 or TRBV6-3 and TRBJ2-3, with a tentative D call TRBD2 (6 bases). The CDR3 extends over 15 amino acids. Trimming stripped 6 bases from V and 3 bases from J, with 16 bases between. The germline V gene has CDR1 MNHEY and CDR2 SVGEGT.

Only a few counts were recorded for this clone. The chain is built from TRBV4-1 and TRBJ2-7, with 8 bases that match TRBD1. Germline trimming cut 0 bases from V and 3 bases from J; bases unmatched to any gene: 13. This CDR3 is 18 amino acids long. Germline values: CDR1 MGHRA, CDR2 YSYEKL. The CDR3 loop reads CASSQDPPAGGLRYEQYF. The CDR3 DNA reads TGCGCCAGCAGCCAAGACCCACCCGCAGGGGGCCTCCGCTACGAGCAGTACTTC.

V usage is TRBV15 and J usage is TRBJ2-3, with 10 bases fitting TRBD1. Germline V gene data show CDR1 as LNHNV and CDR2 as YYDKDF (reference sequence). The CDR3 runs to 16 residues. V gave up 6 bases and J gave up 2 bases; unmatched junction bases: 8. CDR3 nucleotide sequence: TGTGCCACCAGAGGACAGGGGGAACGATACACAGATACGCAGTATTTT. Its translation is CATRGQGERYTDTQYF. Together with reference TRBV15 and TRBJ2-3, the CDR3 gives the full variable domain: DAMVIQNPRYQVTQFGKPVTLSCSQTLNHNVMYWYQQKSSQAPKLLFHYYDKDFNNEADTPDNFQSRRPNTSFCFLDIRSPGLGDTAMYLCATRGQGERYTDTQYFGPGTRLTVL.

The chain combines TRBV25-1 with TRBJ2-3, with 12 nucleotides matching TRBD2. This CDR3 region has 15 residues. The V segment lost 6 bases and the J segment 0 bases; nucleotides outside the gene matches: 1. Germline V lookup: CDR1 MGHDK, CDR2 SYGVNS. This CDR3 is CASSGLAGSTDTQYF. The CDR3 DNA sequence: TGTGCCAGCAGCGGACTAGCGGGAAGCACAGATACGCAGTATTTT.

The V call is TRBV28, the J call TRBJ2-5, with D uncertain. Germline V gene sequence: CDR1 MDHEN, CDR2 SYDVKM. The CDR3 spans 15 residues. The V end lost 5 bases, the J end lost 0 bases, and 13 bases lay between the germline ends. The chain's CDR3 is CASSPHAPYQETQYF. The CDR3 region has the DNA TGTGCCAGCAGTCCACATGCCCCGTACCAAGAGACCCAGTACTTC. The full variable domain, its missing parts supplied by reference TRBV28 and TRBJ2-5, is DVKVTQSSRYLVKRTGEKVFLECVQDMDHENMFWYRQDPGLGLRLIYFSYDVKMKEKGDIPEGYSVSREKKERFSLILESASTNQTSMYLCASSPHAPYQETQYFGPGTRLLVL.

The chain employs TRBV7-9 and TRBJ1-3; no definite D call. This CDR3 is 14 amino acids long. From germline, CDR1 is SEHNR and CDR2 FQNEAQ (reference sequence). The germline V and J ends were trimmed by 4 bases and 5 bases, with 12 bases remaining between them. CDR3 sequence (DNA): TGTGCCAGCAGCTCGTCTGGTGGGCGAAACACCATATATTTT. Its translation is CASSSSGGRNTIYF.

The V call is TRBV29-1, the J call TRBJ1-1; 7 positions match TRBD1. Germline-derived CDR1 and CDR2 are SQVTM and ANQGSEA. V lost 4 bases to trimming and J lost 3 bases; unmatched junction nucleotides: 8. The CDR3 is made up of 14 amino acids. CDR3 sequence reads: CSVGPRQGYTEAFF. In nucleotides, the CDR3 is TGCAGCGTTGGCCCGAGACAGGGATACACTGAAGCTTTCTTT. The full variable domain, with the rest looked up from reference TRBV29-1 and TRBJ1-1, is SAVISQKPSRDICQRGTSLTIQCQVDSQVTMMFWYRQQPGQSLTLIATANQGSEATYESGFVIDKFPISRPNLTFSTLTVSNMSPEDSSIYLCSVGPRQGYTEAFFGQGTRLTVV.

The table lists this clone with a count of one. This rearrangement joins TRBV5-5 to TRBJ2-7; TRBD1 aligns across 7 bases. This CDR3 is built from 15 residues. CDR1 and CDR2 (germline): SGHKS, YYEKEE (reference sequence). The V segment lost 1 base and the J segment 2 bases; nucleotides outside the gene matches: 6. CDR3 DNA sequence: TGTGCCAGCAGCTTGACCGGGACAGTTACCTACGAGCAGTACTTC. Translated: CASSLTGTVTYEQYF.

This chain uses TRBV7-2 with TRBJ1-3, with D unclear. Between the trimmed V and J ends, which lost 6 bases and 4 bases, there was a span of 7 bases. Germline V CDR1 and CDR2: SGHTA, FQGNSA. This CDR3 spans 12 amino acids. For the CDR3, the DNA is TGTGCCAGCAGGCGCTCGGGAAACACCATATATTTT. Its protein is CASRRSGNTIYF.

This rearrangement joins TRBV11-2 to TRBJ1-6; D gene ambiguous. Looked up from germline, CDR1 is SGHAT and CDR2 is FQNNGV. The CDR3 runs to 14 residues. V lost 0 bases to trimming and J lost 6 bases, with 6 bases between them. CDR3 amino acids: CASSLEGGNSPLHF. The CDR3, as DNA: TGTGCCAGCAGCTTAGAGGGAGGTAATTCACCCCTCCACTTT.

The gene calls are TRBV28 and TRBJ2-1; 15 bases align to TRBD2. Trimming took 6 bases from V and 7 from J; bases not matched to a gene: 16. The CDR3 is made up of 19 amino acids. Germline CDR1 is MDHEN and CDR2 is SYDVKM. The CDR3 DNA sequence: TGTGCCAGCAGCCCAACGCGGACTAGCGGGGGGGCAGAAAGAAATGAGCAGTTCTTC. It translates to CASSPTRTSGGAERNEQFF.

This clone was recorded only once. This chain connects TRBV10-1 to TRBJ2-1; 8 bases are shared with TRBD2. The CDR3 has 16 residues. Germline V gene lookup returns CDR1 WNHNN and CDR2 SYGVQD (reference sequence). Trimming cost V 4 bases and J 2 bases; bases outside gene matches: 7. CDR3 bases: TGCGCCAGCAGTGGGGCCCGGGGGGGGACCTACAATGAGCAGTTCTTC. This gives the protein CASSGARGGTYNEQFF.

J is TRBJ1-6 and V is TRBV18; 8 bases agree with TRBD1. J gave up 7 bases and V 3 bases, and 8 bases lay outside the gene matches. The CDR3 has 16 amino acids. CDR1 and CDR2 (germline): KGHSH, LQKENI. The CDR3: CASSPSGTGRNSPLHF. CDR3 sequence (DNA): TGTGCCAGCTCACCTTCCGGGACAGGAAGAAATTCACCCCTCCACTTT.

The CDR3 DNA is TGCAGTGCTAGTACAGAGTCTAGGGGATCCGAGCAGTACTTC. Translation gives CSASTESRGSEQYF. This chain links TRBV20-1 with TRBJ2-7; TRBD1 is a possible D gene (5 bases). The germline V gene encodes CDR1 DFQATT and CDR2 SNEGSKA (reference sequence). V was shortened by 3 bases and J by 6 bases, with 18 bases between the two germline ends. There are 14 residues in the CDR3.

This clone showed up just a few times. The chain uses TRBV5-3 and TRBJ2-1; tentative D call: TRBD1 (6 bases). Being an ORF, TRBV5-3 has a function that is uncertain. The germline V and J ends were trimmed by 0 bases and 7 bases, with 17 bases remaining between them. The CDR3 spans 16 residues. The CDR3 DNA sequence: TGTGCCAGAAGCTTGGTAGTGGGGGCCGTCCCTAATGAGCAGTTCTTC. Its protein product is CARSLVVGAVPNEQFF.

CDR3 DNA sequence: TGTGCCAGCTCACCACTTTCAGCGGAGCAGTTCTTC. Its protein product is CASSPLSAEQFF. J is TRBJ2-1 and V is TRBV18, with unresolved D. V dropped 1 base and J dropped 10 bases, with 8 bases sitting between them. Germline CDR1 and CDR2: KGHSH and LQKENI. The CDR3 runs 12 residues.

The CDR3 bases are TGTGCCACCTACCAAGGACTACCGACGGAGACCCAGTACTTC. It specifies CATYQGLPTETQYF. The chain couples TRBV5-4 to TRBJ2-5; TRBD2 might be the D (6 bases). The length of the CDR3 is 14 residues. The ends were cut back, 9 bases at V and 5 bases at J, with 20 bases in the middle. Per the germline V gene, CDR1 is SGHNT and CDR2 is YYREEE (reference sequence).

The chain combines TRBV6-6 with TRBJ1-5; D gene uncertain. The CDR3 has 13 amino acids. With 2 bases removed from V and 7 bases from J, the gap between germline ends came to 9 bases. Per germline, CDR1 MNHNY and CDR2 SVGAGI (reference sequence). The CDR3, as DNA: TGTGCCAGCAGTTACGAGCATAAACAGCCCCAGCATTTT. It encodes CASSYEHKQPQHF.

This chain uses TRBV3-1 (or the pseudogene TRBV3-2) with TRBJ2-2, with 11 bases matching TRBD2. The CDR3 has 17 residues. J gave up 1 base and V 3 bases, and 4 bases lay outside the gene matches. Germline V lookup: CDR1 LGHDT, CDR2 YNNKEL (reference sequence). The CDR3 bases are TGTGCCAGCAGCCAGCTGGGACTAGCGGAGAACACCGGGGAGCTGTTTTTT. This sequence encodes CASSQLGLAENTGELFF.

V gene TRBV6-5 combines with J gene TRBJ1-5; D is ambiguous. Deletions cut 8 bases from V and 1 base from J, with 12 bases between. The germline CDR1 and CDR2 sequences are MNHEY and SVGAGI. This CDR3 is built from 14 residues. CDR3 protein: CASRRGGSNQPQHF. The CDR3 region has the DNA TGTGCCAGCCGCCGTGGCGGCAGCAATCAGCCCCAGCATTTT.

CDR3 nucleotides: TGTGCCAGCAGTGAACCGTTCGGGACAGGGGTACCTTACGAGCAGTACGTC. Encoded protein: CASSEPFGTGVPYEQYV. This chain joins TRBV2 and TRBJ2-7, with TRBD1 matching over 10 bases. V dropped 2 bases and J dropped 4; count of bases not matched to a gene: 11. Germline CDR1 reads SNHLY; CDR2 reads FYNNEI. This CDR3 comprises 17 residues.

The chain employs TRBV2 and TRBJ2-2, with D uncertain. The V gene's germline CDR1 is SNHLY and CDR2 FYNNEI. With 2 bases removed from V and 0 bases from J, the gap between germline ends came to 10 bases. The CDR3 runs 16 residues. The CDR3 DNA follows: TGTGCCAGCAGTGAACGACTGGCCGCGAACACCGGGGAGCTGTTTTTT. Amino acids: CASSERLAANTGELFF.